These 17 T cell receptor beta chains were sequenced from one sample in a study of graft-versus-host responses after intestinal transplantation (dated by TCRdb to the early 2020s). Library construction relied on the immunoSEQ multiplex PCR assay. What TCRdb holds here is the immuneACCESS table cut down to in-frame rearrangements. Part of the clones is not present; checked against another copy, under half of the missing clones reflect an unresolved V gene, and the others are unexplained. This sample lists over 8,000 clones; about 93% were detected once. The top ten hold approximately 2.1% of the sample. The specimen comprised PBMCs, sampled 11 days after intestinal transplantation. The receptors stem from a human patient who received an intestinal transplant, so some T cells may come from the graft donor.

V gene TRBV2 combines with J gene TRBJ1-1; TRBD1 agrees at 7 bases. The CDR3 sequence is 13 residues long. The V and J ends lost 7 bases and 8 bases, in that order; junction bases with no gene match: 10. Germline lookup yields CDR1 SNHLY and CDR2 FYNNEI. CDR3 DNA: TGTGCCAGCATGGGACAGCTCAAATGGGAAGCTTTCTTT. This gives the protein CASMGQLKWEAFF. Full variable domain (missing parts from reference TRBV2 and TRBJ1-1): EPEVTQTPSHQVTQMGQEVILRCVPISNHLYFYWYRQILGQKVEFLVSFYNNEISEKSEIFDDQFSVERPDGSNFTLKIRSTKLEDSAMYFCASMGQLKWEAFFGQGTRLTVV.

The gene calls are TRBV5-1 and TRBJ2-3; 15 bases line up with TRBD2. V dropped 2 bases and J dropped 6; count of bases not matched to a gene: 7. CDR1 is SGHRS and CDR2 is YFSETQ in the germline V gene. The CDR3 loop spans 17 amino acids. The CDR3 DNA follows: TGCGCCAGCAGCTTCCGACGGGGGACTAGCGGGGGGGATACGCAGTATTTT. Translating gives CASSFRRGTSGGDTQYF.

V usage is TRBV28 and J usage is TRBJ2-5, with TRBD2 identical over 10 bases. The CDR3 contains 17 residues. Germline CDR1 is MDHEN and CDR2 is SYDVKM. With V trimmed by 8 bases and J by 2 bases, 14 bases remained unmatched. The CDR3 protein is CASGKAGGPGRQETQYF. CDR3 coding DNA: TGTGCCAGCGGTAAAGCGGGAGGGCCGGGTCGACAAGAGACCCAGTACTTC.

The rearrangement uses TRBV5-1 and TRBJ1-2; 7 bases are a match to TRBD1. V was clipped by 4 bases and J by 3 bases; unmatched bases: 21. The germline V gene has CDR1 SGHRS and CDR2 YFSETQ. CDR3 length: 19 amino acids. CDR3 in DNA: TGCGCCAGCAGCCCAAGAAAATACTTCCGGGACAGAGGCGACTATGGCTACACCTTC. It is translated as CASSPRKYFRDRGDYGYTF.

V and J are TRBV19 and TRBJ2-3, with TRBD2 identical over 8 bases. The germline gives CDR1 LNHDA, CDR2 SQIVND (reference sequence). Trimming cost V 5 bases and J 0 bases; bases outside gene matches: 10. This CDR3 contains 17 residues. CDR3 residues: CASSLDRLARSTDTQYF. CDR3 sequence (DNA): TGTGCCAGTAGTCTCGATCGACTAGCGCGAAGCACAGATACGCAGTATTTT.

The V and J genes are TRBV9 and TRBJ2-3; 7 bases align to TRBD2. This CDR3 contains 19 residues. V lost 0 bases and J lost 2; bases outside the gene matches: 15. CDR1 and CDR2 from the germline V gene are SGDLS and YYNGEE. This CDR3 is CASSVELGEGEWATDTQYF. The DNA of the CDR3 is TGTGCCAGCAGCGTAGAATTAGGGGAGGGCGAATGGGCCACAGATACGCAGTATTTT.

This rearrangement joins TRBV10-3 to TRBJ2-1; 7 bases are shared with TRBD2. With 6 bases clipped from V and 3 bases from J, the junction kept 8 bases outside the gene matches. Germline values: CDR1 ENHRY, CDR2 SYGVKD. CDR3 length: 15 residues. In nucleotides, the CDR3 is TGTGCCATCAGGGCTGGACTAGTTCTCTACAATGAGCAGTTCTTC. It encodes CAIRAGLVLYNEQFF.

CDR3 DNA sequence: TGTGCCAGCGGTAGCGGAAATGACAATGAGCAGTTCTTC. Translating it yields CASGSGNDNEQFF. The chain recombines TRBV7-3 with TRBJ2-1, with TRBD2 as a possible D gene (6 bases). V was clipped by 8 bases and J by 5 bases, with 13 bases between them. The germline gives CDR1 SGHTA, CDR2 FQGTGA. This CDR3 contains 13 residues.

The DNA for the CDR3 is TGTGCCAGCAGCCAGGGGGACAGCCGCTCTGGAAACACCATATATTTT. Translated: CASSQGDSRSGNTIYF. The rearrangement uses TRBV4-2 and TRBJ1-3, with TRBD1 identical over 7 bases. This CDR3 comprises 16 residues. Unmatched junction bases numbered 5, after V lost 3 bases and J lost 0 bases. Per the germline V gene, CDR1 is LGHNA and CDR2 is YNFKEQ.

The count of this clone is one. V is TRBV29-1 and J is TRBJ1-5, with D maybe TRBD1 (5 bases). CDR1 is SQVTM and CDR2 is ANQGSEA in the germline V gene. Trimming left V 7 bases short and J 3 bases short, with 13 bases between. This CDR3 region has 13 residues. CDR3 DNA: TGCAGCGCTGCATGGGGCATCAATCAGCCCCAGCATTTT. Its protein is CSAAWGINQPQHF.

The rearrangement uses TRBV2 and TRBJ1-1; no firm D call. The CDR3 contains 15 residues. The V end was cut by 1 base, the J end by 7 bases, with 16 bases between. The germline V gene has CDR1 SNHLY and CDR2 FYNNEI. The CDR3 DNA follows: TGTGCCAGCAGTGAAGGGCAGGACTATTTTGATGAAGCTTTCTTT. Its protein is CASSEGQDYFDEAFF. Full variable domain (rest looked up from reference TRBV2 and TRBJ1-1): EPEVTQTPSHQVTQMGQEVILRCVPISNHLYFYWYRQILGQKVEFLVSFYNNEISEKSEIFDDQFSVERPDGSNFTLKIRSTKLEDSAMYFCASSEGQDYFDEAFFGQGTRLTVV.

The CDR3 bases are TGTGCCAGCAGCTTTCCCAGACAGAACAGGGGGGCCACTGAAGCTTTCTTT. As protein: CASSFPRQNRGATEAFF. The V gene is TRBV7-9, the J gene TRBJ1-1; TRBD1 matches at 8 bases. CDR3 length equals 17 residues. Trimming took 3 bases from V and 4 from J; bases not matched to a gene: 13. Germline V gene sequence: CDR1 SEHNR, CDR2 FQNEAQ (reference sequence).

CDR3 nucleotides: TGTGCCAGCAGCCGGGACTACGAGCAGTACTTC. Its translation: CASSRDYEQYF. This chain links TRBV13 with TRBJ2-7; D is possibly TRBD2 (5 bases). With 5 bases removed from V and 3 bases from J, the gap between germline ends came to 5 bases. CDR1 and CDR2 from the germline V gene are PRHDT and FYEKMQ (reference sequence). The CDR3 extends over 11 amino acids.

This clone was recorded once. The gene calls are TRBV5-4 and TRBJ2-7; D might be TRBD2 (5 bases). CDR3 size: 14 residues. V was shortened by 2 bases and J by 1 base, with 10 bases between the two germline ends. Germline V CDR1 and CDR2: SGHNT, YYREEE (reference sequence). CDR3 DNA sequence: TGTGCCAGCAGCTTCGGTCGCGGGTCCTACGAGCAGTACTTC. Translation gives CASSFGRGSYEQYF. The whole variable domain, remainder taken from reference TRBV5-4 and TRBJ2-7, is ETGVTQSPTHLIKTRGQQVTLRCSSQSGHNTVSWYQQALGQGPQFIFQYYREEENGRGNFPPRFSGLQFPNYSSELNVNALELDDSALYLCASSFGRGSYEQYFGPGTRLTVT.

The rearrangement uses TRBV28 and TRBJ1-1; the D gene is possibly TRBD1 (6 bases). Germline V gene sequence: CDR1 MDHEN, CDR2 SYDVKM. Trimming took 7 bases from V and 1 from J, leaving 10 bases between them. The CDR3 extends over 13 amino acids. The CDR3 loop reads CASTWTANTEAFF. DNA of the CDR3: TGTGCCAGCACATGGACAGCGAACACTGAAGCTTTCTTT.

By proportion, this clone is large (0.1 to 1%). This chain joins TRBV18 and TRBJ2-7, with 9 bases identical to TRBD1. The CDR3 sequence is 16 residues long. Germline V gene data show CDR1 as KGHSH and CDR2 as LQKENI. V dropped 3 bases and J dropped 5; count of bases not matched to a gene: 11. CDR3 nucleotides: TGTGCCAGCTCACCGGAAACCGGGACAGGGTGGCACGAGCAGTACTTC. Amino acids: CASSPETGTGWHEQYF.

The genes are TRBV7-8 and TRBJ1-4; D gene ambiguous. This CDR3 comprises 14 residues. The ends were cut back, 1 base at V and 5 bases at J, with 8 bases in the middle. Germline CDR1 SGHVS, CDR2 FQNEAQ. The CDR3 loop reads CASSLGKRNEKLFF. CDR3 in DNA: TGTGCCAGCAGCTTAGGAAAGAGGAATGAAAAACTGTTTTTT.